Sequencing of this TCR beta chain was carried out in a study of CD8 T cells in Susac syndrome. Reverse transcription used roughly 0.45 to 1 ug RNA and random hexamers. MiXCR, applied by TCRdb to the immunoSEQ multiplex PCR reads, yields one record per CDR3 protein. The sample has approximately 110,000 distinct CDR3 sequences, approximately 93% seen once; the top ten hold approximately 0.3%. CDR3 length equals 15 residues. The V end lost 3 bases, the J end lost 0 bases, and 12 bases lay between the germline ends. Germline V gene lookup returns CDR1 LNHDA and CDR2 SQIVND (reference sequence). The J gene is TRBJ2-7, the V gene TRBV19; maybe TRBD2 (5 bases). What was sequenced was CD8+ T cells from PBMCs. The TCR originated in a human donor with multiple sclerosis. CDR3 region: CASSITGVRSYEQYF. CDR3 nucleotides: TGTGCCAGTAGTATCACCGGGGTGCGCTCCTACGAGCAGTACTTC.